The sequence of this T cell receptor (beta chain) was determined in a study of blood T cell repertoires in COVID-19. About the research overall: The analysed material was cDNA or gDNA that came from T cells, B-cell-depleted T cells, or PBMCs.

V was pared by 1 base and J by 5 bases, with 14 bases between. This CDR3 comprises 15 residues. Per the germline V gene, CDR1 is SGHDN and CDR2 is FVKESK. TCRdb's copy holds only in-frame clones and misses some; the assay was immunoSEQ multiplex PCR. The table includes about 98,000 clones, about 80% detected once. This clone has more than one count but fewer than ten. The sequenced sample was peripheral blood. The chain combines TRBV14 with TRBJ1-1, with a possible D match to TRBD1 (6 bases). This TCR derives from a man between 60 and 75 years old with acute or convalescent COVID-19. As DNA, the CDR3 is TGTGCCAGCAGCCAAGTAGTAGGGACAAAAACTGAAGCTTTCTTT. Residues: CASSQVVGTKTEAFF.